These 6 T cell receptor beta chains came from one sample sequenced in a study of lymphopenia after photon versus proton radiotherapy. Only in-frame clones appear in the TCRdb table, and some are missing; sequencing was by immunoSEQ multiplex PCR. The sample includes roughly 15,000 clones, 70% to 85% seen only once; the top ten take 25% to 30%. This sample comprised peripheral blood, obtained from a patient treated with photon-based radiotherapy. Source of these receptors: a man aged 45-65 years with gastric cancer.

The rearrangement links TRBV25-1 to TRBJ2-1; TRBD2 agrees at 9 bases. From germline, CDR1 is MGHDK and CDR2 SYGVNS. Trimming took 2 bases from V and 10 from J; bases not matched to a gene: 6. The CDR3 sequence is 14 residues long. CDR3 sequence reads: CASSESLAGIEQFF. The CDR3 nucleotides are TGTGCCAGCAGTGAAAGCCTAGCGGGGATCGAGCAGTTCTTC.

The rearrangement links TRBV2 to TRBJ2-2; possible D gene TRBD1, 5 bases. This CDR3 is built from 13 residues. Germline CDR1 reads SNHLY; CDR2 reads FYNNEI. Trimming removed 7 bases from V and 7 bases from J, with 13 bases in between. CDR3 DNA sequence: TGTGCCAGCAATATAAGGGGTTACGGGGAGCTGTTTTTT. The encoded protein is CASNIRGYGELFF.

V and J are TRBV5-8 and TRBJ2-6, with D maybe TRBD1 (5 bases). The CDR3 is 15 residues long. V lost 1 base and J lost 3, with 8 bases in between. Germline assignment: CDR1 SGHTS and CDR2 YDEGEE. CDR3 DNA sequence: TGTGCCAGCAGCTTGAGGGGTGGTGGGGCCAACGTCCTGACTTTC. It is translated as CASSLRGGGANVLTF.

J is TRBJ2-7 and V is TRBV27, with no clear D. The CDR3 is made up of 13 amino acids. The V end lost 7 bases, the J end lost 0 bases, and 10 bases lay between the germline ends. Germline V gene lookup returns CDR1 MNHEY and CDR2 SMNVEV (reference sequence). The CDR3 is CASKGLSSYEQYF. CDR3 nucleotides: TGTGCCAGCAAGGGTTTGAGCTCCTACGAGCAGTACTTC.

In DNA, the CDR3 is TGTGCCAGCAGCTTCGGACTAGCGGGGGGGAGCTCCTACAATGAGCAGTTCTTC. It encodes CASSFGLAGGSSYNEQFF. The V gene is TRBV11-2, the J gene TRBJ2-1, with 15 bases matching TRBD2. Trimming took 3 bases from V and 0 from J; bases not matched to a gene: 3. The germline V gene has CDR1 SGHAT and CDR2 FQNNGV. There are 18 residues in the CDR3.

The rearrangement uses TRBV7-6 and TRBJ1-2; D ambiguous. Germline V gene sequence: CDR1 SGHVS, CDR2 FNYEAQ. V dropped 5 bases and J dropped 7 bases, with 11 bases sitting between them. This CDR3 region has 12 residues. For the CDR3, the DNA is TGTGCCAGCAGCCCCGCGATTGTTGGCTACACCTTC. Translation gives CASSPAIVGYTF.